Listed below are T cell receptor beta chains from one sample, sequenced in a study of cytomegalovirus exposure and HLA in healthy donors. Sequencing used immunoSEQ multiplex PCR; TCRdb keeps in-frame clones, though not all of them. Among 120,000 to 150,000 clones listed, roughly 70% were seen once. Source material: PBMCs. The receptor set was obtained from a man aged 60 to 69 in good health and CMV-seronegative. Each CDR3 is given with its conserved first and last residue. D genes are given only for firm matches. Size tells how often a clone was seen (once, few, many) or the class of an expanded clone, and some rows leave it out.

TRBV10-3,-,14,TRBJ1-2,-,CAISESFRLYGYTF,TGTGCCATCAGTGAGTCGTTCCGTCTCTATGGCTACACCTTC
TRBV10-3,-,17,TRBJ2-3,TRBD2,CAISESVGTSGQDTQYF,TGTGCCATCAGTGAGTCGGTCGGGACTAGCGGACAGGATACGCAGTATTTT
TRBV18,-,15,TRBJ1-5,-,CASSPPSGSGQPQHF,TGTGCCAGCTCACCACCATCCGGGAGTGGTCAGCCCCAGCATTTT
TRBV27,-,16,TRBJ2-6,-,CASSLRQLSGANVLTF,TGTGCCAGCAGTTTAAGACAGCTCTCTGGGGCCAACGTCCTGACTTTC
TRBV20-1,few,11,TRBJ2-5,-,CSASSRETQYF,TGCAGTGCTAGTTCGCGAGAGACCCAGTACTTC
TRBV30,-,11,TRBJ2-7,-,CAWGDFYEQYF,TGTGCCTGGGGGGACTTCTACGAGCAGTACTTC
TRBV7-9,few,14,TRBJ2-2,-,CASEEMMDTGELFF,TGTGCCAGCGAGGAGATGATGGACACCGGGGAGCTGTTTTTT
TRBV30,-,12,TRBJ1-1,TRBD1,CAWSRQGVEAFF,TGTGCCTGGAGTAGACAGGGGGTTGAAGCTTTCTTT
TRBV5-1,-,14,TRBJ1-5,-,CASRGDNSNQPQHF,TGCGCCAGCAGGGGGGACAATAGCAATCAGCCCCAGCATTTT
TRBV6-1,-,14,TRBJ1-2,-,CASSEGRTGVGYTF,TGTGCCAGCAGTGAGGGCCGTACAGGAGTGGGCTACACCTTC
TRBV2,-,15,TRBJ1-5,TRBD1,CASSDRAGGNQPQHF,TGTGCCAGCTCGGACAGGGCTGGGGGCAATCAGCCCCAGCATTTT
TRBV27,-,12,TRBJ1-6,-,CASRVANSPLHF,TGTGCCAGCAGGGTGGCTAATTCACCCCTCCACTTT
TRBV7-3,-,13,TRBJ2-1,-,CASSLFPMNEQFF,TGTGCCAGCAGCTTATTCCCTATGAATGAGCAGTTCTTC
TRBV9,-,16,TRBJ1-2,-,CASSVEPSGANYGYTF,TGTGCCAGCAGCGTAGAACCCTCGGGGGCTAACTATGGCTACACCTTC
TRBV4-2,-,18,TRBJ2-7,TRBD2,CASSQGLAGGPRAYEQYF,TGTGCCAGCAGCCAAGGACTAGCGGGAGGGCCCCGGGCCTACGAGCAGTACTTC
TRBV5-4,few,15,TRBJ2-2,-,CASRVGGDNTGELFF,TGTGCCAGCAGGGTGGGCGGGGATAACACCGGGGAGCTGTTTTTT
TRBV5-4,-,13,TRBJ2-3,-,CASSLVGTGTQYF,TGTGCCAGCAGCTTGGTTGGCACAGGTACGCAGTATTTT
TRBV7-8,-,13,TRBJ2-7,TRBD2,CASSLAGGFEQYF,TGTGCCAGCAGCTTAGCGGGGGGGTTCGAGCAGTACTTC
TRBV6-5,few,15,TRBJ1-5,TRBD1,CASRQGQANNQPQHF,TGTGCCAGCAGACAGGGACAGGCAAACAATCAGCCCCAGCATTTT
TRBV2,-,14,TRBJ1-5,-,CASSERGAYQPQHF,TGTGCCAGCAGTGAACGGGGGGCATATCAGCCCCAGCATTTT
TRBV7-9,-,13,TRBJ1-1,-,CASSPSTNTEAFF,TGTGCCAGCAGCCCCTCCACAAACACTGAAGCTTTCTTT
TRBV28,-,15,TRBJ2-7,TRBD1,CASSLWDRVSYEQYF,TGTGCCAGCAGTTTATGGGACAGGGTCTCCTACGAGCAGTACTTC
TRBV7-8,few,18,TRBJ2-2,TRBD2,CASSLALAGGWSAGELFF,TGTGCCAGCAGCTTAGCCCTAGCGGGAGGGTGGTCGGCCGGGGAGCTGTTTTTT
TRBV19,-,15,TRBJ2-7,-,CASSLTRAEGNEQYF,TGTGCCAGTAGTCTAACCCGGGCCGAGGGAAACGAGCAGTACTTC
TRBV5-1,-,16,TRBJ2-3,TRBD1,CASSMGQPSLTDTQYF,TGCGCCAGCAGCATGGGACAGCCGTCACTCACAGATACGCAGTATTTT
TRBV19,once,15,TRBJ2-6,-,CASRSGVSGANVLTF,TGTGCCAGTAGATCGGGGGTATCCGGGGCCAACGTCCTGACTTTC
TRBV11-2,-,15,TRBJ1-1,-,CASSLARQGNTEAFF,TGTGCCAGCAGCTTAGCGCGGCAGGGGAACACTGAAGCTTTCTTT
TRBV7-6,few,15,TRBJ2-1,TRBD2,CASSFQLAAYNEQFF,TGTGCCAGCAGCTTCCAACTAGCGGCATACAATGAGCAGTTCTTC